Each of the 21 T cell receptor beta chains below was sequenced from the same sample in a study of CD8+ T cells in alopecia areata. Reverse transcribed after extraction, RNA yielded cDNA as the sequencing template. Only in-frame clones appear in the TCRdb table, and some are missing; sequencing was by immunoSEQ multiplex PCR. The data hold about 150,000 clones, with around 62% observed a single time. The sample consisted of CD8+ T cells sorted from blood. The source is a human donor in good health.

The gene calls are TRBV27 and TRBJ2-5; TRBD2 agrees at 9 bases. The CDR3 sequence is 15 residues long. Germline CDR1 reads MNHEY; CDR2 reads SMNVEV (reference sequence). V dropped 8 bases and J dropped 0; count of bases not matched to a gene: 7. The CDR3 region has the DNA TGTGCCAGCGGAGTCAGCGGGAGGTACCAAGAGACCCAGTACTTC. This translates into CASGVSGRYQETQYF.

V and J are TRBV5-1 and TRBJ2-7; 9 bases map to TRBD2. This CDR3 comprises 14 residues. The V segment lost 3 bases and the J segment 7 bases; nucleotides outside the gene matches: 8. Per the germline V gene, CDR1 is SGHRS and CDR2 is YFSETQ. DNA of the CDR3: TGCGCCAGCAGCTGGGGGCTAGCGGGAAAGGAGCAGTACTTC. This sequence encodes CASSWGLAGKEQYF.

CDR3 DNA sequence: TGTGCCAGCAGCTTAGAGGACTTCCCCTACGAGCAGTACTTC. It specifies CASSLEDFPYEQYF. The chain carries TRBV7-9 and TRBJ2-7, with TRBD2 as a possible D gene (5 bases). Germline V CDR1 and CDR2: SEHNR, FQNEAQ (reference sequence). The CDR3 is made up of 14 amino acids. Trimming took 1 base from V and 2 from J, leaving 9 bases between them.

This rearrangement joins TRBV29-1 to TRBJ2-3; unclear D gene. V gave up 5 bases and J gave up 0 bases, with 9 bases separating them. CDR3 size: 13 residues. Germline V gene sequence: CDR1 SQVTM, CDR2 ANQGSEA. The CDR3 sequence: CSVYPLSTDTQYF. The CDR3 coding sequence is TGCAGCGTTTATCCTCTTAGCACAGATACGCAGTATTTT.

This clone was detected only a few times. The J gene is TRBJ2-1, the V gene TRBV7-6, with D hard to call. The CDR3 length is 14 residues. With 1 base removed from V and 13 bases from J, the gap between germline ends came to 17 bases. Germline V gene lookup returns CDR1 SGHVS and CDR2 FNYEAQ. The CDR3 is CASSLDLAFSIQFF. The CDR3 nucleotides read TGTGCCAGCAGCTTAGATTTGGCCTTTAGCATCCAGTTCTTC.

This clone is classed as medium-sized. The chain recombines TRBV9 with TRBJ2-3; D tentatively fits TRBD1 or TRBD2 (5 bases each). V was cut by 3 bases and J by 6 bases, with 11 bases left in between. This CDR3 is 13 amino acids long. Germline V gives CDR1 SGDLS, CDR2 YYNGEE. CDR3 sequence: CASSGDAGDTQYF. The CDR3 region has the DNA TGTGCCAGCAGCGGGGACGCAGGGGATACGCAGTATTTT.

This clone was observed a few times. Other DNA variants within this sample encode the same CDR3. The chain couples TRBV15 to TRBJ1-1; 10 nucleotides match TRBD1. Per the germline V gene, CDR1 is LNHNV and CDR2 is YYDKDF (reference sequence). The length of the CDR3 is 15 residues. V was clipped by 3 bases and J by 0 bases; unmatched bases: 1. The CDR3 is CATSRDRGLNTEAFF. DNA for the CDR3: TGTGCCACCAGCAGGGACAGGGGGTTGAACACTGAAGCTTTCTTT. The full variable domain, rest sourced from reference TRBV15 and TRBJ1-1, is DAMVIQNPRYQVTQFGKPVTLSCSQTLNHNVMYWYQQKSSQAPKLLFHYYDKDFNNEADTPDNFQSRRPNTSFCFLDIRSPGLGDTAMYLCATSRDRGLNTEAFFGQGTRLTVV.

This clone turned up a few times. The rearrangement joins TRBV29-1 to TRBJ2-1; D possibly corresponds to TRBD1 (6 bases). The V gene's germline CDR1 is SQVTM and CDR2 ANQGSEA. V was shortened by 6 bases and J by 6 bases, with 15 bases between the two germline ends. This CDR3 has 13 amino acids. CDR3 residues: CSVGTLWTNEQFF. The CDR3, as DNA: TGCAGCGTCGGGACACTCTGGACCAATGAGCAGTTCTTC.

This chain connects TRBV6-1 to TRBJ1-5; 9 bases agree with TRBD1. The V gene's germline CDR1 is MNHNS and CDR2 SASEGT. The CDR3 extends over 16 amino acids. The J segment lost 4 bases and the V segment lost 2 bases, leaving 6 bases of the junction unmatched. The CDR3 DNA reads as TGTGCCAGCAGTGAATCAGGGACAGGGATGAATCAGCCCCAGCATTTT. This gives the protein CASSESGTGMNQPQHF.

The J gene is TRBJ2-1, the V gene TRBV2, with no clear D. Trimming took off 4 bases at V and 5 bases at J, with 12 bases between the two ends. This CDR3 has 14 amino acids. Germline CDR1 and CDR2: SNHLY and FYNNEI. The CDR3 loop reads CASSAETRDNEQFF. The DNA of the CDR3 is TGTGCCAGCAGTGCAGAGACCCGGGACAATGAGCAGTTCTTC.

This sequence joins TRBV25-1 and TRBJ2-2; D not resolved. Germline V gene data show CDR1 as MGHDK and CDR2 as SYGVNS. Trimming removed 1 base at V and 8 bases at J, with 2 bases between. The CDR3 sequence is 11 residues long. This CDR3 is CASSESGELFF. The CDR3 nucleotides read TGTGCCAGCAGTGAATCTGGGGAGCTGTTTTTT. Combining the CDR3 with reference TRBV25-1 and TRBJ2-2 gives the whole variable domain EADIYQTPRYLVIGTGKKITLECSQTMGHDKMYWYQQDPGMELHLIHYSYGVNSTEKGDLSSESTVSRIRTEHFPLTLESARPSHTSQYLCASSESGELFFGEGSRLTVL.

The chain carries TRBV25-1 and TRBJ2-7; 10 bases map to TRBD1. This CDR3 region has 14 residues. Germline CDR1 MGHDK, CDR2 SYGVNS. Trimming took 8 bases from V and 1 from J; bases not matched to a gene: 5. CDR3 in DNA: TGTGCCAGCTCCAGGGACAGGGGTTCCTACGAGCAGTACTTC. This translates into CASSRDRGSYEQYF.

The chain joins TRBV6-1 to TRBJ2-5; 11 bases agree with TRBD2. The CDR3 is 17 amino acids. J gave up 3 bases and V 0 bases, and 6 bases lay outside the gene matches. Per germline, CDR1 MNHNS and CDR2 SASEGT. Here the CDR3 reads CASSEAPLGLAEETQYF. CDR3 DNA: TGTGCCAGCAGTGAAGCCCCGTTGGGACTAGCGGAAGAGACCCAGTACTTC.

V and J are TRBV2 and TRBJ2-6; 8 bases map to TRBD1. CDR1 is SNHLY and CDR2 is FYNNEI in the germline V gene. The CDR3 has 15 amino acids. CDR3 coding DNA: TGTGGGTCGGGACAGGCGATATCTGGGGCCAACGTCCTGACTTTC. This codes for CGSGQAISGANVLTF.

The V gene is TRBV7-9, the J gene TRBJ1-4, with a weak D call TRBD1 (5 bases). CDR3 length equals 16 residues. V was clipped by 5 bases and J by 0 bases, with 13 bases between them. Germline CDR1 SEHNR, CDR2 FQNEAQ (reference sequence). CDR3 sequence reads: CASSPKAGATNEKLFF. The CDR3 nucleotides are TGTGCCAGCAGCCCTAAGGCGGGGGCAACTAATGAAAAACTGTTTTTT.

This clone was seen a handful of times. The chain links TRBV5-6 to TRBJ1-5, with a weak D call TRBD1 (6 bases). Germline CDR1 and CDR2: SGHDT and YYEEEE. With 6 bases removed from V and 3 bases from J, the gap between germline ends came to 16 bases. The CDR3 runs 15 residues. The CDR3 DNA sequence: TGTGCCAGCACCGAGAGGGGGGGCATCAATCAGCCCCAGCATTTT. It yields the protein CASTERGGINQPQHF.

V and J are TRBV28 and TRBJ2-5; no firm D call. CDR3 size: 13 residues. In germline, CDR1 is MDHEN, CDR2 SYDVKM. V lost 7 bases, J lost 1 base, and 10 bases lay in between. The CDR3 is CASNPDPQETQYF. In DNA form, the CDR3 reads TGTGCCAGCAACCCGGACCCCCAAGAGACCCAGTACTTC.

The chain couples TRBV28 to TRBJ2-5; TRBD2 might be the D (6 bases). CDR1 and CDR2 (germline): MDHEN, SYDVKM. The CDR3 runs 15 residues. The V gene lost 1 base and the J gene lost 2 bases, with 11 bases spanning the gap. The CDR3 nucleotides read TGTGCCAGCAGTTTATTGGAGGGAGGACAAGAGACCCAGTACTTC. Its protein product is CASSLLEGGQETQYF.

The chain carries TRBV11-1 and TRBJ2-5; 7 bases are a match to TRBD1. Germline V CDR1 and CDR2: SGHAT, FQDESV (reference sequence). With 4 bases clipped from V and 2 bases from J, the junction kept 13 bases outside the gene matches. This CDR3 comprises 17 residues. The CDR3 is CASSSSVGTAKQETQYF. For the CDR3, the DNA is TGTGCCAGCAGCTCATCAGTTGGGACAGCGAAACAAGAGACCCAGTACTTC.

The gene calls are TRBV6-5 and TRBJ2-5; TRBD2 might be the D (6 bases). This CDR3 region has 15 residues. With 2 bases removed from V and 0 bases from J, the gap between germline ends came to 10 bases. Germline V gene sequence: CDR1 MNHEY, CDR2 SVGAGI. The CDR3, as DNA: TGTGCCAGCAGTTACAGCGGGTCGGACCAAGAGACCCAGTACTTC. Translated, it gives CASSYSGSDQETQYF.

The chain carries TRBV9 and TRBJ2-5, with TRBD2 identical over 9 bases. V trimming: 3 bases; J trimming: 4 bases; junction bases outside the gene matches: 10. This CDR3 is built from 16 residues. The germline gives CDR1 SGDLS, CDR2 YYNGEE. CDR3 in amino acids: CASSEIAGAFSETQYF. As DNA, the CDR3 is TGTGCCAGCAGCGAAATAGCGGGAGCGTTTTCAGAGACCCAGTACTTC.